This T cell receptor beta chain was documented in a study of regulatory T cells in long-lasting Graves disease. With iRepertoire HTBI primers and Arm-PCR of CDR3 regions, TCR beta libraries were built. TCRdb used MiXCR to reprocess the multiplex PCR reads, holding one entry per CDR3 protein. In the table there are about 620,000 distinct CDR3 sequences, about 16% of which are singletons. The V gene end was trimmed by 4 bases and the J gene end by 7 bases; junction bases not matched to a gene: 9. The germline gives CDR1 KGHSH, CDR2 LQKENI. This CDR3 region has 14 residues. Time point: newly diagnosed GD, antithyroid drugs for less than 3 months. PBMCs provided the RNA from which the TCR library was made. Turning to this clonotype: The antigen remains unidentified.

Study findings and constraints: TRBV28, TRBJ1-2 and TRBJ2-5 were favored in persistent disease.

In addition, the sample was reused for a study of T cells in Graves' hyperthyroidism and ophthalmopathy.

The chain has TRBV18 and TRBJ1-2; 7 positions match TRBD1. The sequencing here drew on peripheral blood mononuclear cells (PBMCs), taken at new diagnosis, from a patient treated with antithyroid drugs. The sequence derives from a woman aged 25 to 45 with Graves disease. CDR3 DNA sequence: TGTGCCAGCTCACGACAGGGAGGCCCTTTTGGCTACACCTTC. It yields the protein CASSRQGGPFGYTF.